These 9 T cell receptor beta chains came from one sample sequenced in a study of cytomegalovirus exposure and HLA in healthy donors. Only in-frame clones appear in the TCRdb table, and some are missing; sequencing was by immunoSEQ multiplex PCR. The profile shows about 240,000 clones, approximately 86% of them singletons. What was sequenced was PBMCs. Receptor source: a woman younger than 45 in good health and CMV-seropositive.

V gene TRBV27 combines with J gene TRBJ2-1; no clear D gene. Germline CDR1 reads MNHEY; CDR2 reads SMNVEV (reference sequence). The V end was cut by 3 bases, the J end by 2 bases, with 14 bases between. The CDR3 is 16 amino acids. The CDR3 spells CASSLNGRPPYNEQFF. The DNA for the CDR3 is TGTGCCAGCAGTTTGAATGGGCGTCCTCCCTACAATGAGCAGTTCTTC.

V gene TRBV5-4 combines with J gene TRBJ2-1; 10 bases agree with TRBD2. CDR1 is SGHNT, CDR2 YYREEE, per germline (reference sequence). Trimming cost V 5 bases and J 6 bases; bases outside gene matches: 8. The CDR3 runs to 15 residues. The CDR3 sequence is CASSRAGGSANEQFF. In nucleotides, the CDR3 is TGTGCCAGCAGTCGAGCGGGAGGGTCGGCCAATGAGCAGTTCTTC.

The V and J genes are TRBV6-1 and TRBJ2-7; TRBD2 agrees at 10 bases. The CDR3 runs to 14 residues. Germline V gene lookup returns CDR1 MNHNS and CDR2 SASEGT. V lost 3 bases to trimming and J lost 6 bases; unmatched junction nucleotides: 5. DNA for the CDR3: TGTGCCAGCAGTGACCTAGCGGGAGTGGGCGAGCAGTACTTC. This codes for CASSDLAGVGEQYF.

The CDR3 sequence is CASSPTTGGANQPQHF. In DNA, the CDR3 is TGTGCCAGCAGTCCAACGACAGGGGGCGCAAATCAGCCCCAGCATTTT. The V and J genes are TRBV27 and TRBJ1-5; 10 positions agree with TRBD1. CDR1 MNHEY and CDR2 SMNVEV come from the germline V gene (reference sequence). V shed 5 bases, J shed 4 bases, and the junction held 8 bases outside the gene matches. This CDR3 spans 16 amino acids.

The chain recombines TRBV25-1 with TRBJ2-7, with D tentatively TRBD1 (6 bases). The V and J ends lost 4 bases and 3 bases respectively, with 19 bases between them. The CDR3 extends over 16 amino acids. Germline CDR1 MGHDK, CDR2 SYGVNS. The CDR3 nucleotides are TGTGCCAGCAGTGCCCCTAATTGGGGGCGCAGCTACGAGCAGTACTTC. This translates into CASSAPNWGRSYEQYF.

The chain links TRBV7-9 to TRBJ2-7, with 14 nucleotides matching TRBD2. The CDR3 covers 16 residues. V trimming: 3 bases; J trimming: 2 bases; junction bases outside the gene matches: 3. CDR1 and CDR2 from the germline V gene are SEHNR and FQNEAQ (reference sequence). The CDR3 DNA is TGTGCCAGCAGCTTCCGACTAGCGGGAGGGGCCTACGAGCAGTACTTC. This gives the protein CASSFRLAGGAYEQYF.

This sequence joins TRBV30 and TRBJ1-1, with 11 bases fitting TRBD1. The germline V gene has CDR1 GTSNPN and CDR2 SVGIG (reference sequence). After removal of 5 bases from V and 0 bases from J, the junction contained 2 bases not matched to a gene. CDR3 size: 14 residues. The CDR3, as DNA: TGTGCCTGGGGGGACAGGGGGTTGAACACTGAAGCTTTCTTT. Protein sequence: CAWGDRGLNTEAFF.

J is TRBJ1-1 and V is TRBV4-1; possibly TRBD1 for D (5 bases). The CDR3 has 13 residues. V was cut by 5 bases and J by 5 bases, with 12 bases left in between. CDR1 and CDR2 from the germline V gene are MGHRA and YSYEKL. The CDR3 loop is CASSTQGETEAFF. As DNA, the CDR3 is TGCGCCAGCAGCACCCAGGGCGAGACTGAAGCTTTCTTT.

The chain couples TRBV9 to TRBJ2-7; D not resolved. V gave up 2 bases and J gave up 2 bases, with 14 bases separating them. Germline CDR1 reads SGDLS; CDR2 reads YYNGEE. This CDR3 has 15 amino acids. CDR3 coding DNA: TGTGCCAGCAGCGTGGATGACACGCCCACCTACGAGCAGTACTTC. This encodes CASSVDDTPTYEQYF.